This T cell receptor beta chain came from a study of cytomegalovirus exposure and HLA in healthy donors. PCR primers comprised 60 Vbeta and 13 Jbeta primers. Clones were sequenced by immunoSEQ multiplex PCR, and TCRdb holds only the in-frame ones, with some missing. The sample carries around 100,000 clones, less than 85% recorded once. With 5 bases removed from V and 5 bases from J, the gap between germline ends came to 11 bases. From germline, CDR1 is SGHRS and CDR2 YFSETQ. The CDR3 sequence is 12 residues long. In this sample, this clone turned up a few times. The target antigen is unknown. Study-level findings and limits: Roughly uniform sequencing depth across donors was assumed, possibly incorrectly.

The donors comprised healthy bone marrow donors. The receptor comes from a man between 35 and 55 years old in good health and CMV-seronegative. Sequencing was done on a sample of PBMCs. V usage is TRBV5-1 and J usage is TRBJ2-7, with D possibly being TRBD1 (6 bases). The CDR3 nucleotides read TGCGCCAGCAGGACACAGGGTGACGAGCAGTACTTC. Protein product: CASRTQGDEQYF.